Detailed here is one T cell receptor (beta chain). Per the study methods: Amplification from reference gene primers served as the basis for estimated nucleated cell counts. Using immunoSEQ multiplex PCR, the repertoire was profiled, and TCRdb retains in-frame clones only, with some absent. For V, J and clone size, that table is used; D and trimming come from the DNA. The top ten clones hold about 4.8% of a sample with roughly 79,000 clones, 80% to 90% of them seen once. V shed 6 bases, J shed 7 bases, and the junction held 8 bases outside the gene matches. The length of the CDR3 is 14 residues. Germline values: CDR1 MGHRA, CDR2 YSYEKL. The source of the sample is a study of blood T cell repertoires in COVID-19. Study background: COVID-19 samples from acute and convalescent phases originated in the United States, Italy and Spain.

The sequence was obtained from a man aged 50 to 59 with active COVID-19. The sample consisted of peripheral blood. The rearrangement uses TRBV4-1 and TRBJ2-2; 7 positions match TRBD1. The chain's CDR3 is CASRQGQRSGELFF. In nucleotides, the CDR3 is TGCGCCAGCAGGCAGGGACAGAGAAGCGGGGAGCTGTTTTTT.